The entry that follows covers one T cell receptor (beta chain) sequence. The sample belongs to a study of blood T cell repertoires in COVID-19. Study at large: Material from acute and convalescent COVID-19 was sourced from the United States, Italy and Spain. Sample material is recorded as cDNA or gDNA derived from T cells, B-cell-depleted T cells, or PBMCs.

The germline V gene has CDR1 MNHEY and CDR2 SMNVEV (reference sequence). Trimming took 1 base from V and 0 from J, leaving 10 bases between them. The CDR3 has 17 amino acids. TCRdb's table, derived via immunoSEQ multiplex PCR, lists solely in-frame clones and lacks some. Altogether under 130,000 clones are present, 81% being singletons, with the ten largest covering over 35%. The gene calls are TRBV27 and TRBJ2-6; D may be TRBD1 (5 bases). The TCR originated in an older man with acute or convalescent COVID-19. Sequencing input: peripheral blood. This CDR3 reads CASSLFPGRSGANVLTF. The DNA for the CDR3 is TGTGCCAGCAGTTTATTTCCAGGGCGCTCTGGGGCCAACGTCCTGACTTTC.